A single sample is the source of the 4 T cell receptor beta chains below, sequenced in a study of blood T cells in healthy people across ages. Through a sample-barcoded 5' primer and a J-beta primer mix, a second PCR was run for roughly 7 to 11 cycles. TCRdb used MiXCR to reprocess the 5' RACE reads, holding one entry per CDR3 protein. In the table there are 1.8 million or so distinct CDR3 sequences, about two fifths of which are singletons. The sequenced material came from blood. These TCRs come from a human donor in good health.

V gene TRBV10-3 combines with J gene TRBJ2-7, with D possibly being TRBD1 or TRBD2 (5 bases each). The tail of the sequence fits TRBJ2-5 better, so the J call may be wrong. Germline lookup yields CDR1 ENHRY and CDR2 SYGVKD. The CDR3 has 14 residues. The CDR3 DNA reads TGTGCCATCAGCCCAGGGACGTTTGGAGAGACCCAGTACTTC. It specifies CAISPGTFGETQYF.

The sample holds a few counts of this clonotype. The CDR3 DNA reads TGCGCCAGCAGCCAAGAGTTAGTCCCGGGGGGAGAGCAGTACTTC. Amino acid sequence: CASSQELVPGGEQYF. The chain couples TRBV4-3 to TRBJ2-5, with TRBD2 identical over 7 bases. Germline assignment: CDR1 LGHNA and CDR2 YSLEER. The V and J ends lost 0 bases and 11 bases, in that order; junction bases with no gene match: 12. CDR3 size: 15 residues.

In its sample, this clonotype was seen a few times. The rearrangement joins TRBV7-2 to TRBJ2-5; tentative D call: TRBD2 (6 bases). Trimming took off 5 bases at V and 5 bases at J, with 21 bases between the two ends. CDR3 length: 16 amino acids. Germline V gives CDR1 SGHTA, CDR2 FQGNSA. Written as DNA, the CDR3 is TGTGCCAGCAGCAAAGAAGTGGGACTCGCGAGGGAGACCCAGTACTTC. Its translation is CASSKEVGLARETQYF.

The V gene is TRBV7-2, the J gene TRBJ2-5; D gene unclear. The V and J ends lost 7 bases and 2 bases respectively, with 14 bases between them. This CDR3 contains 14 residues. Per germline, CDR1 SGHTA and CDR2 FQGNSA. The CDR3: CASTSRVFQETQYF. The CDR3 region has the DNA TGTGCCAGCACCTCTCGGGTCTTTCAAGAGACCCAGTACTTC.